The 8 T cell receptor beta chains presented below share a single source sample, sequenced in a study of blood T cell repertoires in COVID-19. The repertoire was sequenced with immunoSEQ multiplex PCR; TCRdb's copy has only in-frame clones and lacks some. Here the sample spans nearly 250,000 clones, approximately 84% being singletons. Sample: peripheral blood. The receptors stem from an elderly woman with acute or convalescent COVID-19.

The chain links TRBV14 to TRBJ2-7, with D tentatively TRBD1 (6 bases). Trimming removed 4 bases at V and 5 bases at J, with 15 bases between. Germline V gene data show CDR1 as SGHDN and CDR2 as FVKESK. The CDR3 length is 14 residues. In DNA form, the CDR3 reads TGTGCCAGCAGCCCCCTTACAGGGTTGGACGAGCAGTACTTC. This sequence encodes CASSPLTGLDEQYF.

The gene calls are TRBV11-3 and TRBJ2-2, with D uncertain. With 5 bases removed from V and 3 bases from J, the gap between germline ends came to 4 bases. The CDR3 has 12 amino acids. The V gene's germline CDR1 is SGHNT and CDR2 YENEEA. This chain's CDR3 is CASSLDTGELFF. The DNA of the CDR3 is TGTGCCAGCAGCCTCGACACCGGGGAGCTGTTTTTT.

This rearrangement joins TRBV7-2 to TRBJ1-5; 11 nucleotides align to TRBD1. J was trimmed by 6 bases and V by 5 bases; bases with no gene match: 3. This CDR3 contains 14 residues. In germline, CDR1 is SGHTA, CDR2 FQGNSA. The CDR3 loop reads CASSPGTGGQPQHF. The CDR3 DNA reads TGTGCCAGCAGCCCCGGGACAGGGGGTCAGCCCCAGCATTTT.

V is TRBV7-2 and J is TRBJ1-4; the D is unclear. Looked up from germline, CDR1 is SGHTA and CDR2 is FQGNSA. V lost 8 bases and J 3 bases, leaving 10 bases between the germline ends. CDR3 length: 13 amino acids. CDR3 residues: CASQFGANEKLFF. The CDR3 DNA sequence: TGTGCCAGCCAATTCGGGGCTAATGAAAAACTGTTTTTT.

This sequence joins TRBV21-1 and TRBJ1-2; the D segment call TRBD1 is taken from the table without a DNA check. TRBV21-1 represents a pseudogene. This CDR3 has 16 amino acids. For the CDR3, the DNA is TGTGCCAGCAACACAAAACGGGACAGGAGACCGTATGGCTACACCTTC. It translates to CASNTKRDRRPYGYTF.

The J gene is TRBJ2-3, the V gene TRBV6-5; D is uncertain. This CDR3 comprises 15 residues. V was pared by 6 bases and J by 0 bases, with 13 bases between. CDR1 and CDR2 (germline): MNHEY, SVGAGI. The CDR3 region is CASRLRARSTDTQYF. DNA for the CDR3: TGTGCCAGCAGACTGAGAGCGAGGAGCACAGATACGCAGTATTTT.

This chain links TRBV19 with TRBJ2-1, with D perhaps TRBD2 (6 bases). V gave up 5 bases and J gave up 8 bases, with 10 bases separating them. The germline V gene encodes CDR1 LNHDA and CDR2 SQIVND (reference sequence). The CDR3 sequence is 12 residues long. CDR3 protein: CASSYGGDEQFF. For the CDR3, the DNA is TGTGCCAGTAGTTACGGGGGAGATGAGCAGTTCTTC.

CDR3 coding DNA: TGTGCCAGCACGGGGGTCGTGCACACTGAAGCTTTCTTT. It yields the protein CASTGVVHTEAFF. This rearrangement joins TRBV2 to TRBJ1-1; possibly TRBD1 for D (5 bases). Germline V gene sequence: CDR1 SNHLY, CDR2 FYNNEI. CDR3 length equals 13 residues. V was pared by 7 bases and J by 3 bases, with 12 bases between.